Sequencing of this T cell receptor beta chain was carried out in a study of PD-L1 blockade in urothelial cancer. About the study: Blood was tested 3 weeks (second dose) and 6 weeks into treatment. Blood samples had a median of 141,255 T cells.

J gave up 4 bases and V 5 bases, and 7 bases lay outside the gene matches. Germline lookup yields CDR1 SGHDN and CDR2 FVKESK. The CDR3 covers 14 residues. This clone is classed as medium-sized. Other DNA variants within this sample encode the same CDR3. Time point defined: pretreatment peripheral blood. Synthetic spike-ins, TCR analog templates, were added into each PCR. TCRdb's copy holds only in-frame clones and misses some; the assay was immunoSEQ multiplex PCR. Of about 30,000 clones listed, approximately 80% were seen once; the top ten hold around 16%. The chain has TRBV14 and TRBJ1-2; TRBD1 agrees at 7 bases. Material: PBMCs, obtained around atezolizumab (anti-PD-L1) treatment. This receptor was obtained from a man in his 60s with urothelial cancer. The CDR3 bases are TGTGCCAGCAGCAAGAGGGACAGAGCCTATGGCTACACCTTC. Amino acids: CASSKRDRAYGYTF.